The following is a TCR beta chain sequence with its context. Antigen specificity is unknown. Repeated repertoire sampling spanned the course of chemoradiotherapy. Some clones are missing from TCRdb's copy, which holds only in-frame ones; the method was immunoSEQ multiplex PCR. Counted here are some 2,200 clones, around 85% occurring once; the ten biggest clones make up around 21%. These data originate in a study of chemoradiotherapy in HPV16-positive cancers. Overall study findings and caveats: In HPV16-positive patients, HPV-responsive T-cell expansion tracked better recurrence-free survival. Non-HPV-specific T cells did not expand in tumors during treatment, whereas candidate HPV-specific clones and E7-related motifs did.

The sample in question was tumor tissue, obtained from a patient who underwent chemoradiotherapy. This receptor was taken from a human donor with HPV-associated anogenital cancer.

The CDR3 DNA reads TGCGCCAGCAGCCTGAGCGGGAGAGAGACCCAGTACTTC. Its translation is CASSLSGRETQYF. The chain couples TRBV5-1 to TRBJ2-5, with 8 positions matching TRBD2. The germline V gene has CDR1 SGHRS and CDR2 YFSETQ. The CDR3 runs 13 residues. Trimming took 4 bases from V and 4 from J; bases not matched to a gene: 3.